The 23 T cell receptor beta chains below all came from one sample that was sequenced in a study of blood T cell repertoires in COVID-19. Only in-frame clones appear in the TCRdb table, and some are missing; sequencing was by immunoSEQ multiplex PCR. Among hundreds of thousands of clones listed, 70% to 90% were seen once. Sequences were obtained from peripheral blood. All receptors derive from a human donor in a cohort sampled during active COVID-19.

The rearrangement links TRBV10-3 to TRBJ2-1, with TRBD2 matching 8 bases. The J segment lost 2 bases and the V segment lost 8 bases, leaving 8 bases of the junction unmatched. There are 15 residues in the CDR3. Germline loops: CDR1 ENHRY, CDR2 SYGVKD. Here the CDR3 DNA reads TGTGCCATCGGGTCTGGCGGGAGGACCTACAATGAGCAGTTCTTC. This codes for CAIGSGGRTYNEQFF.

The chain carries TRBV7-9 and TRBJ2-7, with D possibly being TRBD1 (7 bases). There are 18 residues in the CDR3. The V gene's germline CDR1 is SEHNR and CDR2 FQNEAQ (reference sequence). Between the trimmed V and J ends, which lost 1 base and 3 bases, there was a span of 22 bases. The CDR3 DNA reads TGTGCCAGCAGCTTAGAGGGGGCGGGAACGACACACTTCTACGAGCAGTACTTC. This gives the protein CASSLEGAGTTHFYEQYF.

V usage is TRBV2 and J usage is TRBJ1-2; 9 bases are shared with TRBD1. Per germline, CDR1 SNHLY and CDR2 FYNNEI. V shed 7 bases, J shed 7 bases, and the junction held 7 bases outside the gene matches. The CDR3 length is 13 residues. The CDR3 reads CASMLGQGVGYTF. The CDR3 DNA reads TGTGCCAGCATGCTGGGACAGGGAGTTGGCTACACCTTC.

V gene TRBV5-1 combines with J gene TRBJ2-6; TRBD1 might be the D (5 bases). The CDR3 consists of 15 residues. V lost 2 bases and J 4 bases, leaving 10 bases between the germline ends. CDR1 is SGHRS, CDR2 YFSETQ, per germline. In DNA form, the CDR3 reads TGCGCCAGCAGCTTTCAGGGAACCGGGGCCAACGTCCTGACTTTC. Residues: CASSFQGTGANVLTF.

The chain uses TRBV4-2 and TRBJ2-7; unclear D gene. Germline CDR1 is LGHNA and CDR2 is YNFKEQ. Trimming left V 2 bases short and J 0 bases short, with 5 bases between. This CDR3 comprises 13 residues. CDR3 nucleotides: TGTGCCAGCAGCCAATCCTCCTCCTACGAGCAGTACTTC. Translation: CASSQSSSYEQYF.

This clone occurred once. The V and J genes are TRBV3-1 (or the pseudogene TRBV3-2) and TRBJ1-4; D is possibly TRBD1 (6 bases). V lost 2 bases, J lost 6 bases, and 10 bases lay in between. There are 14 residues in the CDR3. Germline V gives CDR1 LGHDT, CDR2 YNNKEL (reference sequence). The CDR3 nucleotides are TGTGCCAGCAGCCAACAGGGGATGGATGAAAAACTGTTTTTT. Its protein product is CASSQQGMDEKLFF.

The rearrangement links TRBV6-5 to TRBJ1-3; D might be TRBD1 (5 bases). V gave up 2 bases and J gave up 6 bases, with 14 bases separating them. Germline CDR1 MNHEY, CDR2 SVGAGI. CDR3 length equals 15 residues. The CDR3 spells CASSYQGGRENTIYF. The CDR3 region has the DNA TGTGCCAGCAGTTACCAGGGTGGGAGGGAAAACACCATATATTTT.

The gene calls are TRBV27 and TRBJ2-7, with 7 bases fitting TRBD1. The V and J ends lost 2 bases and 2 bases, in that order; junction bases with no gene match: 6. Germline V lookup: CDR1 MNHEY, CDR2 SMNVEV (reference sequence). This CDR3 region has 15 residues. The CDR3 here is CASSLAWDSAYEQYF. Here the CDR3 DNA reads TGTGCCAGCAGTTTAGCTTGGGACAGTGCCTACGAGCAGTACTTC.

The V and J genes are TRBV20-1 and TRBJ2-1; the match to TRBD2 covers 10 bases. V dropped 3 bases and J dropped 3; count of bases not matched to a gene: 5. Per the germline V gene, CDR1 is DFQATT and CDR2 is SNEGSKA (reference sequence). The CDR3 has 15 residues. The CDR3 DNA reads as TGCAGTGCTAGTCCCCGGACTAGCGGCTACAATGAGCAGTTCTTC. It translates to CSASPRTSGYNEQFF.

V and J are TRBV25-1 and TRBJ2-7, with D perhaps TRBD1 (6 bases). V was cut by 4 bases and J by 3 bases, with 16 bases left in between. This CDR3 is 15 amino acids long. CDR1 is MGHDK, CDR2 SYGVNS, per germline. The CDR3 region is CASSVLFRGGYEQYF. CDR3 DNA: TGTGCCAGCAGTGTTCTGTTCCGAGGGGGCTACGAGCAGTACTTC.

The chain joins TRBV7-3 to TRBJ2-5, with D uncertain. Germline V gene lookup returns CDR1 SGHTA and CDR2 FQGTGA. This CDR3 comprises 12 residues. V lost 5 bases and J lost 0, with 4 bases in between. CDR3 nucleotides: TGTGCCAGCAGCCCGTACCAAGAGACCCAGTACTTC. It yields the protein CASSPYQETQYF. Complete variable domain (other parts from reference TRBV7-3 and TRBJ2-5): GAGVSQTPSNKVTEKGKYVELRCDPISGHTALYWYRQSLGQGPEFLIYFQGTGAADDSGLPNDRFFAVRPEGSVSTLKIQRTERGDSAVYLCASSPYQETQYFGPGTRLLVL.

The sample holds a few counts of this clone. The chain joins TRBV7-8 to TRBJ1-3; D gene ambiguous. V dropped 0 bases and J dropped 5 bases, with 5 bases sitting between them. The CDR3 is 13 amino acids. Germline values: CDR1 SGHVS, CDR2 FQNEAQ. Here the CDR3 reads CASSLAERNTIYF. DNA of the CDR3: TGTGCCAGCAGCTTAGCTGAGAGAAACACCATATATTTT.

Points on this clone: Other DNA sequences from this sample encode an identical CDR3 as well. The chain carries TRBV19 and TRBJ1-1, with TRBD1 matching over 8 bases. This CDR3 has 12 residues. Per the germline V gene, CDR1 is LNHDA and CDR2 is SQIVND (reference sequence). Unmatched junction bases numbered 4, after V lost 5 bases and J lost 8 bases. CDR3 nucleotide sequence: TGTGCCAGTAGTCTTGGACAGGGAGAAGCTTTCTTT. Protein: CASSLGQGEAFF.

V usage is TRBV3-1 (or the pseudogene TRBV3-2) and J usage is TRBJ1-4; 8 bases align to TRBD1. The V segment lost 4 bases and the J segment 8 bases; nucleotides outside the gene matches: 3. The germline V gene encodes CDR1 LGHDT and CDR2 YNNKEL (reference sequence). This CDR3 spans 13 amino acids. CDR3 in DNA: TGTGCCAGCAGCCCGACAGGGGTGGAAAAACTGTTTTTT. Its protein product is CASSPTGVEKLFF.

This clone was detected many times. The rearrangement links TRBV5-1 to TRBJ2-7, with D perhaps matching TRBD1 (5 bases). The CDR3 totals 14 residues. With 0 bases removed from V and 5 bases from J, the gap between germline ends came to 12 bases. Germline values: CDR1 SGHRS, CDR2 YFSETQ. CDR3 loop: CASSLEGKRNEQYF. CDR3 nucleotide sequence: TGCGCCAGCAGCTTGGAGGGGAAGAGGAACGAGCAGTACTTC.

The gene calls are TRBV7-3 and TRBJ2-1, with D possibly matching TRBD2 (5 bases). CDR1 is SGHTA, CDR2 FQGTGA, per germline. The ends were cut back, 0 bases at V and 8 bases at J, with 14 bases in the middle. This CDR3 is 15 amino acids long. The CDR3 DNA reads TGTGCCAGCAGCTTAACCCGCCTCAGTAGCGATGAGCAGTTCTTC. Residues: CASSLTRLSSDEQFF.

This clone was seen only once. The V gene is TRBV6-5, the J gene TRBJ2-3; 13 bases line up with TRBD2. V trimming: 4 bases; J trimming: 8 bases; junction bases outside the gene matches: 9. The V gene's germline CDR1 is MNHEY and CDR2 SVGAGI. This CDR3 has 16 amino acids. CDR3 bases: TGTGCCAGCAGTTCGTATACTAGCGGGGGGGGTGGTACGCAGTATTTT. Amino acids: CASSSYTSGGGGTQYF.

The chain combines TRBV19 with TRBJ1-2; possible D gene TRBD1, 5 bases. The CDR3 covers 16 residues. Trimming left V 6 bases short and J 2 bases short, with 19 bases between. The V gene's germline CDR1 is LNHDA and CDR2 SQIVND (reference sequence). The DNA for the CDR3 is TGTGCCAGTAGACCCAAGGGGAAGACAGTGAACTATGGCTACACCTTC. Translating it yields CASRPKGKTVNYGYTF.

The chain employs TRBV6-7 and TRBJ1-1; perhaps TRBD1 as D (6 bases). Being an ORF, TRBV6-7 has a function that is uncertain. CDR3 length: 16 residues. Trimming pared 5 bases from V and 0 bases from J, leaving 16 bases between. CDR3 nucleotides: TGTGCCAGCAGTGGGGGCCAGGGGAGTATGAACACTGAAGCTTTCTTT. Translated, it gives CASSGGQGSMNTEAFF.

The rearrangement joins TRBV4-2 to TRBJ1-3, with 8 bases identical to TRBD1. V lost 1 base to trimming and J lost 6 bases; unmatched junction nucleotides: 17. The CDR3 has 19 amino acids. Germline CDR1 LGHNA, CDR2 YNFKEQ. The CDR3 is CASSQGSANGAGGLNTIYF. Written as DNA, the CDR3 is TGTGCCAGCAGCCAAGGGTCCGCGAATGGGGCAGGGGGCCTAAACACCATATATTTT.

The chain employs TRBV6-1 and TRBJ1-1, with unresolved D. This CDR3 has 13 residues. Trimming took 0 bases from V and 11 from J, leaving 13 bases between them. CDR1 and CDR2 (germline): MNHNS, SASEGT. The CDR3 DNA sequence: TGTGCCAGCAGTGAAGCGCAGAGGGTCGGCGCTTTCTTT. This encodes CASSEAQRVGAFF.

This clone was observed a few times. The chain links TRBV2 to TRBJ2-7; D unresolved. V was clipped by 4 bases and J by 3 bases, with 7 bases between them. Germline CDR1 is SNHLY and CDR2 is FYNNEI. There are 12 residues in the CDR3. The CDR3 protein is CASSVLLYEQYF. CDR3 nucleotides: TGTGCCAGCAGTGTGCTACTCTACGAGCAGTACTTC.

The chain recombines TRBV9 with TRBJ1-2; 7 bases align to TRBD1. J lost 1 base, V lost 1 base, and 4 bases had no gene match. The germline V gene encodes CDR1 SGDLS and CDR2 YYNGEE. The CDR3 length is 15 residues. CDR3: CASSVRDRDNYGYTF. DNA of the CDR3: TGTGCCAGCAGCGTAAGGGACAGAGATAACTATGGCTACACCTTC.